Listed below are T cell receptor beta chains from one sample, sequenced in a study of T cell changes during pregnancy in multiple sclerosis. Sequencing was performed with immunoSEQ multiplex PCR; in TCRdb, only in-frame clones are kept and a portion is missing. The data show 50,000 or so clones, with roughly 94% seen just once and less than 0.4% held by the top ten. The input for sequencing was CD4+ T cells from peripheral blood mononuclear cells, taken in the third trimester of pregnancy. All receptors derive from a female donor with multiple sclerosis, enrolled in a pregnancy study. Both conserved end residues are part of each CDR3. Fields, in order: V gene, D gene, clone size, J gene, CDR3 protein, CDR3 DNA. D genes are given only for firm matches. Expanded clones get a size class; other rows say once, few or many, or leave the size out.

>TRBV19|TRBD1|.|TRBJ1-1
CASRAGPHGTVGTEAFF
TGTGCCAGTAGGGCGGGACCCCACGGGACAGTTGGCACTGAAGCTTTCTTT
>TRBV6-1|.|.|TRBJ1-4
CASSRGTGEKLFF
TGTGCCAGCAGTAGGGGAACTGGAGAAAAACTGTTTTTT
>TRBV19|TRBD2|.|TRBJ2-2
CASSKPAGGVTNTGELFF
TGTGCCAGTAGTAAGCCAGCGGGGGGGGTTACGAACACCGGGGAGCTGTTTTTT
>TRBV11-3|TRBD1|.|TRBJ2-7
CASSSGGSISYEQYF
TGTGCCAGCAGCTCAGGGGGCTCGATCTCCTACGAGCAGTACTTC
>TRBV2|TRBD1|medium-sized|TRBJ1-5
CASSRQGAATSNQPQHF
TGTGCCAGCAGCCGACAGGGGGCCGCAACTAGCAATCAGCCCCAGCATTTT
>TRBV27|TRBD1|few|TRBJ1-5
CASSSTGYQPQHF
TGTGCCAGCAGTTCGACAGGGTATCAGCCCCAGCATTTT
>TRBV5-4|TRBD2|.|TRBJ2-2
CASSSTSGNTGELFF
TGTGCCAGCAGCTCGACTAGCGGTAACACCGGGGAGCTGTTTTTT
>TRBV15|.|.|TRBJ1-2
CATSREARDSGYTF
TGTGCCACCAGCAGAGAGGCCAGGGATAGCGGCTACACCTTC
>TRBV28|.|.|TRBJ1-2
CASRRTGNTGYTF
TGTGCCAGCAGGAGAACAGGGAATACTGGCTACACCTTC
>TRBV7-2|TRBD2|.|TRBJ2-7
CASSSSLAGGQAGEQYF
TGTGCCAGCAGCTCCTCACTAGCGGGGGGGCAGGCAGGGGAGCAGTACTTC
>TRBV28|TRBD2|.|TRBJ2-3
CASSLRPGLAVTDTQYF
TGTGCCAGCAGTTTAAGACCGGGACTAGCGGTCACAGATACGCAGTATTTT
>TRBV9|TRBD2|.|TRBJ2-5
CASSVSGSGRHQETQYF
TGTGCCAGCAGCGTGTCCGGGAGCGGGAGGCACCAAGAGACCCAGTACTTC
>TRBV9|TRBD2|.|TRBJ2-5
CASSPGGRETQYF
TGTGCCAGCAGCCCCGGGGGGAGGGAGACCCAGTACTTC
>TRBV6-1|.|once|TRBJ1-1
CASSEFLGGNTEAFF
TGTGCCAGCAGTGAGTTTTTGGGGGGGAACACTGAAGCTTTCTTT
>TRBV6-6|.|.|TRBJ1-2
CASSYSGDYGYTF
TGTGCCAGCAGTTATAGCGGGGACTATGGCTACACCTTC
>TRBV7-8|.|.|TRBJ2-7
CASSSELGLIYEQYF
TGTGCCAGCAGCTCAGAGCTGGGACTCATCTACGAGCAGTACTTC
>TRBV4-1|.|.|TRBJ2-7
CASSQELSAQVYEQYF
TGCGCCAGCAGCCAAGAACTTTCGGCTCAGGTTTACGAGCAGTACTTC
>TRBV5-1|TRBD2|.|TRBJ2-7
CASSLSGTTYEQYF
TGCGCCAGCAGCCTGTCGGGGACTACCTACGAGCAGTACTTC
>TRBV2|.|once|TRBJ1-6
CASTGGLSSSYNSPLHF
TGTGCCAGCACCGGGGGACTTTCGAGCTCCTATAATTCACCCCTCCACTTT
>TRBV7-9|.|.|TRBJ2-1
CASSSQGIPLRSYNEQFF
TGTGCCAGCAGCTCCCAGGGGATCCCCCTTAGATCCTACAATGAGCAGTTCTTC
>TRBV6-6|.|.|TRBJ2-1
CASGGSRAAYNEQFF
TGTGCCAGCGGGGGCAGCAGAGCGGCCTACAATGAGCAGTTCTTC
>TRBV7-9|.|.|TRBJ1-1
CASTLQLEAFF
TGTGCCAGCACCCTCCAACTTGAAGCTTTCTTT
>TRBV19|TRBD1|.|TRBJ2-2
CASRFTPGQGNTGELFF
TGTGCCAGTAGGTTCACACCGGGACAGGGGAATACCGGGGAGCTGTTTTTT
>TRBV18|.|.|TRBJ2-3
CASSPPATSTDTQYF
TGTGCCAGCTCACCACCGGCGACTAGCACAGATACGCAGTATTTT
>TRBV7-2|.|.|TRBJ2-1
CASSLRGQTQFDEQFF
TGTGCCAGCAGCTTACGAGGGCAAACCCAGTTCGATGAGCAGTTCTTC
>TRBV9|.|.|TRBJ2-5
CASSVALVETQYF
TGTGCCAGCAGCGTAGCGCTAGTGGAGACCCAGTACTTC
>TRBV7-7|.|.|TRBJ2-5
CASSPGNRISQETQYF
TGTGCTAGCAGCCCGGGGAACCGAATCAGTCAAGAGACCCAGTACTTC
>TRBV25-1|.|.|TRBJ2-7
CASRRQDSYEQYF
TGTGCCAGCAGACGACAGGACTCCTACGAGCAGTACTTC
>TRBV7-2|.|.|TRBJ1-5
CASSPLNQPQHF
TGTGCCAGCAGCCCCCTTAATCAGCCCCAGCATTTT
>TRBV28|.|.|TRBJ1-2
CASSLGQNYGYTF
TGTGCCAGCAGTTTAGGACAGAACTATGGCTACACCTTC
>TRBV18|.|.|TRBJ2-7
CASSPTIQGYEQYF
TGTGCCAGCTCACCAACGATACAGGGTTACGAGCAGTACTTC
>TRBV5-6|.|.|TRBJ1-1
CASSLPSLSGTEAFF
TGTGCCAGCAGCTTGCCATCGTTATCCGGGACTGAAGCTTTCTTT
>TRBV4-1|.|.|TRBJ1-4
CASSLTDSSLATNEKLFF
TGCGCCAGCAGCCTAACCGACAGCAGTCTTGCAACTAATGAAAAACTGTTTTTT
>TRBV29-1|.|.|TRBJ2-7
CSVDSAGPSYEQYF
TGCAGCGTTGATTCTGCGGGTCCTTCCTACGAGCAGTACTTC
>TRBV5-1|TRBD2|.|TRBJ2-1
CASSLGTSGYNEQFF
TGCGCCAGCAGCTTAGGGACTAGCGGGTACAATGAGCAGTTCTTC
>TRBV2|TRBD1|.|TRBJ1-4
CASSGTGVKLFF
TGTGCCAGCAGTGGGACAGGGGTGAAACTGTTTTTT
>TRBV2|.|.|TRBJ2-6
CASSGPHAAGANVLTF
TGTGCCAGCAGTGGCCCCCACGCAGCTGGGGCCAACGTCCTGACTTTC
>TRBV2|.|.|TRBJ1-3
CASSQDSGNTIYF
TGTGCCAGCAGTCAGGACTCTGGAAACACCATATATTTT
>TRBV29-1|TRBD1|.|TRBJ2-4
CSVRDRVSKNIQYF
TGCAGCGTTCGGGACAGGGTTTCCAAAAACATTCAGTACTTC
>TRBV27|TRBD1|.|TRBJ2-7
CASKERQGTYEQYF
TGTGCCAGCAAGGAGCGACAGGGTACCTACGAGCAGTACTTC
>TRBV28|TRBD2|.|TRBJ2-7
CASVSGTQTYEQYF
TGTGCCAGCGTTAGCGGGACCCAAACCTACGAGCAGTACTTC
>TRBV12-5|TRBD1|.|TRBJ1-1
CASGLDKGASGNTEAFF
TGTGCTAGTGGTTTGGATAAGGGGGCGAGTGGGAACACTGAAGCTTTCTTT
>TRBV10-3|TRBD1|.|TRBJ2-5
CAISETGQAVETQYF
TGTGCCATCAGTGAGACTGGACAGGCGGTGGAGACCCAGTACTTC
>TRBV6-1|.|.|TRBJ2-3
CASRKATATDTQYF
TGTGCCAGCAGGAAGGCGACAGCCACAGATACGCAGTATTTT
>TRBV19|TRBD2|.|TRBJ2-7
CASSIGGGARYEQYF
TGTGCCAGTAGTATTGGCGGGGGGGCAAGATACGAGCAGTACTTC
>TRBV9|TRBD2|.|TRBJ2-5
CASSVGEGPQETQYF
TGTGCCAGTAGCGTAGGGGAGGGACCCCAAGAGACCCAGTACTTC
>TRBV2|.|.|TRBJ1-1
CASNPQGPSTEAFF
TGTGCCAGCAACCCACAGGGACCCAGCACTGAAGCTTTCTTT
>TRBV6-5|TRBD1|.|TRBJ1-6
CASSWDRGNSPLHF
TGTGCCAGCAGCTGGGACAGGGGTAATTCACCCCTCCACTTT
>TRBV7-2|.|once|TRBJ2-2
CASSPLRSGGELFF
TGTGCCAGCAGCCCACTCCGGAGCGGCGGGGAGCTGTTTTTT
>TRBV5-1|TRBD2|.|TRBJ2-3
CASSFGPGAGDTDTQYF
TGCGCCAGCAGCTTTGGCCCGGGAGCGGGGGACACAGATACGCAGTATTTT
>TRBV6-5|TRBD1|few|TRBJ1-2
CASRGQGGSYGYTF
TGTGCCAGCAGGGGACAGGGGGGATCCTATGGCTACACCTTC